This passage covers 11 T cell receptor beta chains from one sample sequenced in a study of T cells in Graves' hyperthyroidism and ophthalmopathy. Amplification of TCR beta CDR3 regions used RNA as the template. Using the HTBI primer set, a first-round RT-PCR was run on the TCR CDR3. Using its own MiXCR run on the multiplex PCR reads, TCRdb lists one record per CDR3 protein. The repertoire holds roughly 400,000 distinct CDR3 sequences, with less than 20% as singletons. What was sequenced was blood. The receptor set was obtained from a woman aged 18-29 years with Graves' hyperthyroidism that later progressed to Graves' ophthalmopathy.

The chain is built from TRBV9 and TRBJ2-1, with 7 bases matching TRBD2. Germline values: CDR1 SGDLS, CDR2 YYNGEE. The junction had 16 bases not matched to a gene; V was cut back by 4 bases and J by 6 bases. The CDR3 consists of 17 residues. Here the CDR3 DNA reads TGTGCCAGCAGCTACCTGGGTGGGCGGGAGTGGGGCAATGAGCAGTTCTTC. Translated: CASSYLGGREWGNEQFF.

This clonotype has just a few counts. The V gene is TRBV10-1, the J gene TRBJ1-2, with 7 bases matching TRBD1. The germline CDR1 and CDR2 sequences are WNHNN and SYGVQD (reference sequence). V gave up 2 bases and J gave up 5 bases; unmatched junction bases: 20. CDR3 size: 19 residues. The CDR3 sequence: CASSESQKTTRTGGYGYTF. The CDR3 coding sequence is TGCGCCAGCAGTGAGAGTCAAAAAACTACCAGGACAGGCGGGTATGGCTACACCTTC.

V usage is TRBV6-5 and J usage is TRBJ2-2, with D possibly matching TRBD2 (6 bases). Germline CDR1 is MNHEY and CDR2 is SVGAGI. The V and J ends lost 2 bases and 9 bases respectively, with 13 bases between them. This CDR3 has 14 residues. CDR3 sequence: CASSYGGVSRELFF. For the CDR3, the DNA is TGTGCCAGCAGTTACGGCGGGGTGTCCCGGGAGCTGTTTTTT.

This clonotype has only a few counts. V usage is TRBV29-1 and J usage is TRBJ2-7, with a possible D match to TRBD2 (5 bases). Per the germline V gene, CDR1 is SQVTM and CDR2 is ANQGSEA. Trimming removed 6 bases from V and 2 bases from J, with 17 bases in between. This CDR3 contains 14 residues. In DNA, the CDR3 is TGCAGCGTACGAATACGGACTGCCACCTACGAGCAGTACTTC. It specifies CSVRIRTATYEQYF.

This clonotype appeared many times. The genes are TRBV5-1 and TRBJ1-1; 8 bases align to TRBD1. Per germline, CDR1 SGHRS and CDR2 YFSETQ. This CDR3 is built from 13 residues. V lost 4 bases and J lost 1; bases outside the gene matches: 0. CDR3 coding DNA: TGCGCCAGCAGCGGACAGGGGAACACTGAAGCTTTCTTT. This codes for CASSGQGNTEAFF.

This clonotype came up many times. The gene calls are TRBV7-8 and TRBJ1-2, with unresolved D. Trimming pared 1 base from V and 8 bases from J, leaving 8 bases between. The CDR3 extends over 12 amino acids. Germline V CDR1 and CDR2: SGHVS, FQNEAQ. CDR3 sequence reads: CASSLGSRGYTF. The CDR3 coding sequence is TGTGCCAGCAGCTTAGGGAGCAGAGGCTACACCTTC.

A note on this clonotype: An end of the junction does not agree with germline; a read error may underlie this. The V gene is TRBV18, the J gene TRBJ2-1; D not resolved. CDR3 length equals 12 residues. The germline V gene encodes CDR1 KGHSH and CDR2 LQKENI. The CDR3 DNA follows: TGTGCCAGCTCACGTAGCTACAATGAGCAGATCTTC. It translates to CASSRSYNEQIF.

For this clonotype: Just one base apart from a much larger clone, this may be a read error. This chain uses TRBV3-1 with TRBJ2-2; possible D gene TRBD2, 6 bases. Germline CDR1 and CDR2: LGHDT and YNNKEL (reference sequence). The CDR3 sequence is 15 residues long. CDR3 in DNA: TGTGCCAGCAGCCGTGGAGGGACGAACGCCGGGGAGCTGTTTTTT. The encoded protein is CASSRGGTNAGELFF.

This clonotype has ten or more counts. The chain is built from TRBV3-1 and TRBJ1-1; D remains ambiguous. The V end lost 0 bases, the J end lost 4 bases, and 6 bases lay between the germline ends. This CDR3 contains 13 residues. Germline V gene lookup returns CDR1 LGHDT and CDR2 YNNKEL (reference sequence). The CDR3, as DNA: TGTGCCAGCAGCCAAGAGTGGTCCACTGAAGCTTTCTTT. Translation gives CASSQEWSTEAFF.

The chain joins TRBV6-5 to TRBJ2-1; no reliable D call. This CDR3 has 14 residues. The V gene's germline CDR1 is MNHEY and CDR2 SVGAGI. V lost 0 bases, J lost 4 bases, and 7 bases lay in between. The CDR3 sequence is CASSYSAIYNEQFF. The DNA of the CDR3 is TGTGCCAGCAGTTACTCTGCAATATACAATGAGCAGTTCTTC.

The chain joins TRBV2 to TRBJ2-7; the match to TRBD1 covers 10 bases. With 7 bases clipped from V and 2 bases from J, the junction kept 5 bases outside the gene matches. CDR1 is SNHLY, CDR2 FYNNEI, per germline. The CDR3 has 14 amino acids. CDR3 loop: CASKKGQGTYEQYF. CDR3 in DNA: TGTGCCAGCAAGAAGGGACAGGGGACCTACGAGCAGTACTTC. The full variable domain, with the rest looked up from reference TRBV2 and TRBJ2-7, is EPEVTQTPSHQVTQMGQEVILRCVPISNHLYFYWYRQILGQKVEFLVSFYNNEISEKSEIFDDQFSVERPDGSNFTLKIRSTKLEDSAMYFCASKKGQGTYEQYFGPGTRLTVT.